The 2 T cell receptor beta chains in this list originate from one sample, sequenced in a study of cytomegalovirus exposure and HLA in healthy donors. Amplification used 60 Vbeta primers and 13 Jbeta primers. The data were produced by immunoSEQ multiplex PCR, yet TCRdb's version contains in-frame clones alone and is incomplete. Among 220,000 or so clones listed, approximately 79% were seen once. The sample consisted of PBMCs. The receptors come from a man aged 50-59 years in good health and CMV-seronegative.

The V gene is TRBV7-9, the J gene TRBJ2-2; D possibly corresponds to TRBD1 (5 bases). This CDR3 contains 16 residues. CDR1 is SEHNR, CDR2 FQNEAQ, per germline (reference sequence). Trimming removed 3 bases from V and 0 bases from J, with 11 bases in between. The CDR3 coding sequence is TGTGCCAGCAGCTTCCCCAGGGCCTCGAACACCGGGGAGCTGTTTTTT. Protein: CASSFPRASNTGELFF.

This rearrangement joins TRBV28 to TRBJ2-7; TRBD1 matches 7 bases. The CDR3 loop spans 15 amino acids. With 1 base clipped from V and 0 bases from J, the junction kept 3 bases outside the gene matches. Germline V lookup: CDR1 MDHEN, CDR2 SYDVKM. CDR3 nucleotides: TGTGCCAGCAGTTTATTCGGACAGGCCTCCTACGAGCAGTACTTC. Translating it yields CASSLFGQASYEQYF. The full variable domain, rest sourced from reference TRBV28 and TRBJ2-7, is DVKVTQSSRYLVKRTGEKVFLECVQDMDHENMFWYRQDPGLGLRLIYFSYDVKMKEKGDIPEGYSVSREKKERFSLILESASTNQTSMYLCASSLFGQASYEQYFGPGTRLTVT.